The 28 T cell receptor beta chains below were found in one sample sequenced in a study of technical replicates of blood from several donors. Profiled with immunoSEQ multiplex PCR; TCRdb holds only in-frame clones, not every one. The table records fewer than 80,000 clones, about 86% of them present only once. The specimen was PBMCs. Receptors originate from a human donor in good health. Some clones in this sample may be carry-over from other donors' samples.

The CDR3 DNA sequence: TGTGCCTTGGAAGGGGCCCTAATTGAGGAGACCCAGTACTTC. This sequence encodes CALEGALIEETQYF. The chain combines TRBV30 with TRBJ2-5; possibly TRBD1 for D (5 bases). The CDR3 sequence is 14 residues long. Germline V gene data show CDR1 as GTSNPN and CDR2 as SVGIG (reference sequence). The V and J ends lost 7 bases and 5 bases respectively, with 20 bases between them.

The chain couples TRBV5-6 to TRBJ2-1, with 11 bases identical to TRBD2. The CDR3 extends over 16 amino acids. The V gene's germline CDR1 is SGHDT and CDR2 YYEEEE. Trimming removed 4 bases from V and 4 bases from J; junction bases left unmatched: 7. As DNA, the CDR3 is TGTGCCAGCAGCCTTCCGGGACTAGCGGCTTACAATGAGCAGTTCTTC. Its protein product is CASSLPGLAAYNEQFF.

The V call is TRBV4-1, the J call TRBJ1-2; no definite D call. The germline gives CDR1 MGHRA, CDR2 YSYEKL. The length of the CDR3 is 15 residues. The V and J ends lost 1 base and 5 bases respectively, with 14 bases between them. The CDR3 coding sequence is TGCGCCAGCAGCCAAGGGGCGTATGAGGGATATGGCTACACCTTC. As protein: CASSQGAYEGYGYTF.

Only one count was recorded for this clone. The rearrangement joins TRBV29-1 to TRBJ2-3; weak D call: TRBD2 (5 bases). Germline CDR1 and CDR2: SQVTM and ANQGSEA. This CDR3 is built from 12 residues. The CDR3 loop is CSARGVFDTQYF. DNA for the CDR3: TGCAGTGCCCGGGGAGTTTTTGATACGCAGTATTTT.

This sequence joins TRBV5-5 and TRBJ1-6, with 9 nucleotides matching TRBD1. The V gene end was trimmed by 7 bases and the J gene end by 10 bases; junction bases not matched to a gene: 6. The CDR3 is made up of 13 amino acids. Germline CDR1 is SGHKS and CDR2 is YYEKEE (reference sequence). CDR3 region: CASQGQGKSPLHF. DNA for the CDR3: TGTGCCAGCCAGGGACAGGGTAAATCACCCCTCCACTTT. The full variable domain, with the rest looked up from reference TRBV5-5 and TRBJ1-6, is DAGVTQSPTHLIKTRGQQVTLRCSPISGHKSVSWYQQVLGQGPQFIFQYYEKEERGRGNFPDRFSARQFPNYSSELNVNALLLGDSALYLCASQGQGKSPLHFGNGTRLTVT.

This chain links TRBV7-2 with TRBJ2-7, with 11 bases that match TRBD2. With 5 bases clipped from V and 2 bases from J, the junction kept 8 bases outside the gene matches. Germline values: CDR1 SGHTA, CDR2 FQGNSA. This CDR3 is 16 amino acids long. CDR3 nucleotide sequence: TGTGCCAGCAGCGCTACAGGGACTAGCGGCCCCTACGAGCAGTACTTC. Its protein is CASSATGTSGPYEQYF.

This clone was detected a few times. The chain is built from TRBV20-1 and TRBJ1-1, with D unresolved. The length of the CDR3 is 11 residues. V was pared by 5 bases and J by 10 bases, with 14 bases between. CDR1 and CDR2 (germline): DFQATT, SNEGSKA (reference sequence). DNA of the CDR3: TGCAGTGCTCCAGCAGGCCTCCGAGCTTTCTTT. Its translation is CSAPAGLRAFF.

This sequence joins TRBV29-1 and TRBJ2-4; weak D call: TRBD2 (6 bases). This CDR3 contains 17 residues. Per germline, CDR1 SQVTM and CDR2 ANQGSEA. V dropped 6 bases and J dropped 3 bases, with 24 bases sitting between them. The DNA for the CDR3 is TGCAGCGTCCGCTGGCGAAATCTCGCCGGGGGCAAAAACATTCAGTACTTC. Translating gives CSVRWRNLAGGKNIQYF.

The chain uses TRBV6-5 and TRBJ1-5; 8 nucleotides line up with TRBD1. Trimming took 5 bases from V and 7 from J; bases not matched to a gene: 4. This CDR3 spans 13 amino acids. Germline V gene data show CDR1 as MNHEY and CDR2 as SVGAGI. CDR3 residues: CASSGQGRQPQHF. In nucleotides, the CDR3 is TGTGCCAGCAGTGGACAGGGTAGACAGCCCCAGCATTTT.

The CDR3 DNA reads TGTGCCAGCAGCTTAGCGGTCGGTTCCTACAATGAGCAGTTCTTC. Its protein product is CASSLAVGSYNEQFF. V gene TRBV7-9 combines with J gene TRBJ2-1; no clear D gene. The CDR3 covers 15 residues. V was shortened by 0 bases and J by 1 base, with 7 bases between the two germline ends. Per the germline V gene, CDR1 is SEHNR and CDR2 is FQNEAQ (reference sequence).

The chain has TRBV7-2 and TRBJ2-1, with a possible D match to TRBD2 (6 bases). This CDR3 is built from 14 residues. Germline CDR1 SGHTA, CDR2 FQGNSA. The V end lost 2 bases, the J end lost 6 bases, and 11 bases lay between the germline ends. The CDR3 sequence: CASSLYLSGNEQFF. DNA of the CDR3: TGTGCCAGCAGCTTATATCTTAGCGGCAATGAGCAGTTCTTC.

The V call is TRBV7-3, the J call TRBJ2-3, with 9 bases identical to TRBD2. Per germline, CDR1 SGHTA and CDR2 FQGTGA. The CDR3 has 17 residues. Losses at the gene ends were 0 bases for V and 6 bases for J; bases not matched to a gene: 10. The CDR3 DNA sequence: TGTGCCAGCAGCTTAACCTTCCGCGGGGGGGCTTCTGATACGCAGTATTTT. Translating gives CASSLTFRGGASDTQYF. Filled out from reference TRBV7-3 and TRBJ2-3, the complete variable domain reads GAGVSQTPSNKVTEKGKYVELRCDPISGHTALYWYRQSLGQGPEFLIYFQGTGAADDSGLPNDRFFAVRPEGSVSTLKIQRTERGDSAVYLCASSLTFRGGASDTQYFGPGTRLTVL.

The chain combines TRBV4-1 with TRBJ2-2; weak D call: TRBD1 (5 bases). From germline, CDR1 is MGHRA and CDR2 YSYEKL. Trimming removed 0 bases from V and 2 bases from J, with 10 bases in between. CDR3 length: 16 amino acids. CDR3 residues: CASSQDNRINTGELFF. CDR3 nucleotides: TGCGCCAGCAGCCAAGATAACAGGATAAACACCGGGGAGCTGTTTTTT.

This clone turned up a few times. This sequence joins TRBV4-1 and TRBJ1-5; D ambiguous. The CDR3 consists of 15 residues. Trimming left V 4 bases short and J 0 bases short, with 10 bases between. Per germline, CDR1 MGHRA and CDR2 YSYEKL. CDR3 DNA sequence: TGCGCCAGCAGCCTTGAGCAATCTAGCAATCAGCCCCAGCATTTT. This sequence encodes CASSLEQSSNQPQHF.

J is TRBJ2-1 and V is TRBV6-5; 9 nucleotides agree with TRBD1. The germline CDR1 and CDR2 sequences are MNHEY and SVGAGI. V lost 8 bases, J lost 9 bases, and 11 bases stayed unmatched. The CDR3 is 14 residues long. In DNA, the CDR3 is TGTGCCAGCCAAACAGGGGGCGTGGAGGTTGAGCAGTTCTTC. This sequence encodes CASQTGGVEVEQFF.

This sequence joins TRBV4-3 and TRBJ2-7; 9 nucleotides line up with TRBD2. Germline-derived CDR1 and CDR2 are LGHNA and YSLEER. Trimming took 0 bases from V and 8 from J; bases not matched to a gene: 14. The CDR3 is 17 residues long. Here the CDR3 reads CASSQDHPGGASGKQYF. For the CDR3, the DNA is TGCGCCAGCAGCCAAGACCACCCCGGGGGGGCTAGCGGGAAGCAGTACTTC.

This chain's CDR3 is CASSQDRTSGSTDTQYF. The CDR3 DNA reads as TGCGCCAGCAGCCAAGATAGGACTAGCGGTAGCACAGATACGCAGTATTTT. V gene TRBV4-3 combines with J gene TRBJ2-3; 10 nucleotides align to TRBD2. The CDR3 runs 17 residues. The V gene's germline CDR1 is LGHNA and CDR2 YSLEER. V shed 0 bases, J shed 0 bases, and the junction held 3 bases outside the gene matches.

This clone showed up just once. The chain employs TRBV7-2 and TRBJ2-7; 7 nucleotides match TRBD2. Germline assignment: CDR1 SGHTA and CDR2 FQGNSA. J gave up 0 bases and V 3 bases, and 5 bases lay outside the gene matches. The CDR3 has 15 amino acids. The CDR3 loop reads CASSFQAGSSYEQYF. CDR3 in DNA: TGTGCCAGCAGCTTTCAAGCGGGGAGCTCCTACGAGCAGTACTTC.

This clone was observed a handful of times. This chain connects TRBV2 to TRBJ2-5, with 14 nucleotides matching TRBD2. With V trimmed by 6 bases and J by 4 bases, 7 bases remained unmatched. Germline V gives CDR1 SNHLY, CDR2 FYNNEI. The CDR3 totals 16 residues. The CDR3, as DNA: TGTGCCAGCAGGGGGACTAGCGGGAGTAGGCGAGAGACCCAGTACTTC. Amino acids: CASRGTSGSRRETQYF.

V gene TRBV6-5 combines with J gene TRBJ1-1; perhaps TRBD1 as D (5 bases). Germline V lookup: CDR1 MNHEY, CDR2 SVGAGI. CDR3 length: 15 residues. V shed 0 bases and J shed 1 base, with 9 bases lying between them. The CDR3 DNA reads TGTGCCAGCAGTTACTCGGGGCAGGGGAACACTGAAGCTTTCTTT. Translating it yields CASSYSGQGNTEAFF.

The table lists this clone with a count of one. The chain recombines TRBV2 with TRBJ1-1, with D uncertain. Germline V gene sequence: CDR1 SNHLY, CDR2 FYNNEI. This CDR3 is built from 13 residues. The germline V and J ends were trimmed by 6 bases and 1 base, with 9 bases remaining between them. The CDR3: CASRGGANTEAFF. CDR3 nucleotides: TGTGCCAGCAGGGGAGGAGCGAACACTGAAGCTTTCTTT.

The CDR3 spells CASSLGGGNNEQFF. CDR3 sequence (DNA): TGTGCCAGCAGCTTAGGGGGAGGAAACAATGAGCAGTTCTTC. V and J are TRBV7-9 and TRBJ2-1; D possibly corresponds to TRBD2 (6 bases). This CDR3 has 14 residues. V was cut by 1 base and J by 5 bases, with 9 bases left in between. CDR1 SEHNR and CDR2 FQNEAQ come from the germline V gene (reference sequence).

J is TRBJ2-3 and V is TRBV27; 7 nucleotides agree with TRBD1. Losses at the gene ends were 5 bases for V and 2 bases for J; bases not matched to a gene: 10. This CDR3 is built from 16 residues. From germline, CDR1 is MNHEY and CDR2 SMNVEV (reference sequence). The CDR3, as DNA: TGTGCCAGCAGTACAGAGGGGGCCAAGCTCACAGATACGCAGTATTTT. Translating gives CASSTEGAKLTDTQYF.

This chain connects TRBV4-1 to TRBJ2-3; tentatively, D is TRBD1 (5 bases). V was clipped by 9 bases and J by 2 bases, with 15 bases between them. This CDR3 comprises 14 residues. In germline, CDR1 is MGHRA, CDR2 YSYEKL. The CDR3 region has the DNA TGCGCCAGTCGCGGCAGGGTAACCACAGATACGCAGTATTTT. Encoded protein: CASRGRVTTDTQYF.

This chain connects TRBV5-5 to TRBJ2-7, with 7 bases aligning to TRBD1. There are 14 residues in the CDR3. Germline loops: CDR1 SGHKS, CDR2 YYEKEE (reference sequence). Trimming removed 0 bases from V and 0 bases from J; junction bases left unmatched: 0. This CDR3 reads CASSLAGGSYEQYF. The CDR3 region has the DNA TGTGCCAGCAGCTTGGCAGGGGGCTCCTACGAGCAGTACTTC.

The rearrangement joins TRBV7-2 to TRBJ2-1, with 7 bases lining up with TRBD2. With 5 bases clipped from V and 0 bases from J, the junction kept 16 bases outside the gene matches. CDR1 and CDR2 from the germline V gene are SGHTA and FQGNSA. The CDR3 sequence is 19 residues long. The CDR3 loop is CASSGRGKSIVSSYNEQFF. CDR3 nucleotide sequence: TGTGCCAGCAGCGGGCGGGGGAAAAGCATCGTTTCCTCCTACAATGAGCAGTTCTTC.

The gene calls are TRBV4-3 and TRBJ2-1; TRBD2 might be the D (6 bases). V was trimmed by 4 bases and J by 7 bases, leaving 20 bases between them. Germline V lookup: CDR1 LGHNA, CDR2 YSLEER. This CDR3 region has 16 residues. CDR3 sequence (DNA): TGCGCCAGCAGCCGGCTAGCCGGGACGGGGAGGAATGAGCAGTTCTTC. It specifies CASSRLAGTGRNEQFF.

CDR3 DNA: TGTGCCAGCAGTGGTCAGGGGGTTGGCACAGATACGCAGTATTTT. Translating it yields CASSGQGVGTDTQYF. V is TRBV2 and J is TRBJ2-3; 7 bases are a match to TRBD1. Germline lookup yields CDR1 SNHLY and CDR2 FYNNEI. With 4 bases clipped from V and 1 base from J, the junction kept 5 bases outside the gene matches. The CDR3 runs to 15 residues.